The present entry profiles one TCR beta chain with its context. This specimen comes from a study of monozygotic twins with inflammatory bowel disease. TCRdb reprocessed the 5' RACE reads and keeps a single row for each CDR3 protein, giving no DNA. This sample's table reports approximately 380,000 distinct CDR3 sequences. This CDR3 has 16 residues. CDR1 and CDR2 (germline): SGHRS, YFSETQ. This TCR came from a human donor with ulcerative colitis or Crohn's disease, or a healthy co-twin of an affected twin (not recorded which). The chain couples TRBV5-1 to TRBJ2-7. Sequencing was performed on blood. The CDR3 sequence is CASSLVPTGTSYEQYF.